This T cell receptor beta chain was identified in a study of T-cell memory formation after mild COVID-19. Whole-study findings and limits: Detection of some responders pre-infection suggested pre-existing cross-reactive memory T cells participated.

Turning to this clonotype: Its antigen remains unidentified.

Via MiXCR, TCRdb re-called the 5' RACE reads, giving one row per CDR3 protein. The repertoire holds around 150,000 distinct CDR3 sequences, with about 15% as singletons. This TCR came from an adult woman who had mild COVID-19 (a few samples of this study predate the infection). Cell type and time point are not known. What was sequenced was PBMCs or a T cell subset sorted from them (not recorded which).

For the CDR3, the DNA is TGTGCCAGCAGTCTTGACAGGGGGCATAGCAATCAGCCCCAGCATTTT. Protein: CASSLDRGHSNQPQHF. The chain has TRBV12-3 or TRBV12-4 and TRBJ1-5, with 10 bases lining up with TRBD1. Germline trimming cut 5 bases from V and 0 bases from J; bases unmatched to any gene: 4. This CDR3 has 16 amino acids.